The present T cell receptor beta chain was sequenced within a study of post-analysis software for immune sequencing data. On the study more broadly: Several disease courses (relapsing-remitting, secondary progressive and progressive-relapsing) of multiple sclerosis were included. Study outcomes and limitations: Among several TRBV segments more frequent in patients than controls were TRBV5-6, TRBV5-1 and TRBV20-1. The study found significantly lower normalized Chao1 diversity in multiple sclerosis patients than in controls. Same-batch samples co-clustered strongly by F measure.

This clonotype has a handful of counts. As yet, its antigen is unknown. Unique molecular identifiers had been added to the TCR beta cDNA libraries. TCRdb reprocessed the PCR reads via MiXCR and lists one record per CDR3 protein. The profile shows about 430,000 distinct CDR3 sequences, 39% of them singletons. This CDR3 contains 16 residues. V gave up 3 bases and J gave up 4 bases; unmatched junction bases: 8. Per the germline V gene, CDR1 is SGHTA and CDR2 is FQGNSA. The genes are TRBV7-2 and TRBJ2-5, with TRBD2 matching over 10 bases. The specimen sequenced was blood. This clonotype was sampled from a girl aged 2 to 9 with multiple sclerosis. CDR3 bases: TGTGCCAGCAGCTTTACTAGCGGGATTTTTTTAGAGACCCAGTACTTC. This translates into CASSFTSGIFLETQYF.